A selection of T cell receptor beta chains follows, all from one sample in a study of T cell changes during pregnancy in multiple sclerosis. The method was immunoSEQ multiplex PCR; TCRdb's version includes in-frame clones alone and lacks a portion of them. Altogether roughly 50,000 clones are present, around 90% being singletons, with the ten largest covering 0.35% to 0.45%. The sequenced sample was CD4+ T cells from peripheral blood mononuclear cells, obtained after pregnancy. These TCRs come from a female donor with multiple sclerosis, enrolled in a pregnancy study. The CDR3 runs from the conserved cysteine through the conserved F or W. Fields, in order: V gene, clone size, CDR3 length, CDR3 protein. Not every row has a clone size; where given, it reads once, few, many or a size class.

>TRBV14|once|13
CASSQAQGVEQFF
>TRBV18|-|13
CASSPLGGNEQFF
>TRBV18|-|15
CASSPSIELRNTIYF
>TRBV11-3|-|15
CASSMGQGETGELFF
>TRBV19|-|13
CASSGTGTYEQYF
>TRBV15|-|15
CATSTITGGPYEQYF
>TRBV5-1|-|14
CASSLGAGGETQYF
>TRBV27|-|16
CASSFSTSPLVNEQFF
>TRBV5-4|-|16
CASSLAGGPPQETQYF
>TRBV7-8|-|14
CASSRGLAGAPQFF
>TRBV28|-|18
CASSLAPGTQLITYEQYF
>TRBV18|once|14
CASSPQGAGNEQYF
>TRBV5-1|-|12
CASSLGAGEAFF
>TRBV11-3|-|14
CASSLGQGASEQYF
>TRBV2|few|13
CASSVQGYQPQHF
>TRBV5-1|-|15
CASSAGLAGLDTQYF
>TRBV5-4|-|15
CASSPHTGTFTEAFF
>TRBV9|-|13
CASSVVVNTEAFF
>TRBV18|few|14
CASSPTGNNQPQHF
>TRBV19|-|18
CASSFLVGGSVLPMTQYF
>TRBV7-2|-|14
CASSHRTGDQPQHF
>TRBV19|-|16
CASRPHEGMDTGELFF
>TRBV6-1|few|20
CASSDPGQGAGSWFPDTQYF
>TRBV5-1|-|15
CASSLFIGENYGYTF
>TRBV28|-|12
CASSLSPLEQYF
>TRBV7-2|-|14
CASSFPNREETQYF
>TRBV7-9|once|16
CASSLPSGSGANVLTF
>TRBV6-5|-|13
CASSYEYNTEAFF
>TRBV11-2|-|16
CASSLRPGHLNTEAFF
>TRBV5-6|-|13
CASSSGQRDEQYF
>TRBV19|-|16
CASSIIRGQEDYGYTF
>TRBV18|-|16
CASSPLGLAGYNEQFF
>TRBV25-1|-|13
CASSEPGILEQYF
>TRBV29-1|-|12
CSVDSSYNEQFF
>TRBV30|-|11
CAWKPNYGYTF
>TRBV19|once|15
CASSIITSSSYEQYF
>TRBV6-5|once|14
CASTPGQGANEQFF
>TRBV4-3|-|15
CASSQERGRDYGYTF
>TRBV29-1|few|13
CSTGTGGYNEQFF
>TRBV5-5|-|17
CASNSWGGLAGTYEQYF
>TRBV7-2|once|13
CASSLAAVDTQYF
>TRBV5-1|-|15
CASSPGTSGRNEQFF